This T cell receptor beta chain is drawn from a study of cytomegalovirus exposure and HLA in healthy donors. Overall study: Clustering assigned over 70% of the 350 to 400 genotyped donors to the Caucasian-associated ancestry cluster. The study's findings and limits: Sequences of the TCR beta chain were said to predict the HLA-A and HLA-B alleles of most subjects accurately. An apparent linkage of common viral pathogens to several of the most significant clusters emerged in a later analysis.

V lost 0 bases, J lost 2 bases, and 18 bases lay in between. Per the germline V gene, CDR1 is SGHDT and CDR2 is YYEEEE. The CDR3 contains 18 residues. About this clone itself: Its specificity is unknown.

PCR amplification relied on 60 Vbeta primers (plus 13 Jbeta primers). This table comes from immunoSEQ multiplex PCR, and its TCRdb copy is limited to in-frame clones, with some not included. The sample has about 63,000 clones; about 76% are singletons. This chain uses TRBV5-6 with TRBJ1-5, with a possible D match to TRBD1 (6 bases). The clonotype comes from a man aged 45-60 years in good health and CMV-seronegative. The sample consisted of PBMCs. This chain's CDR3 is CASSLGPRQVRGNQPQHF. Here the CDR3 DNA reads TGTGCCAGCAGCTTGGGACCCCGACAGGTAAGGGGCAATCAGCCCCAGCATTTT.